These T cell receptor beta chains were read from a single sample in a study of blood T cell repertoires in COVID-19. Libraries were prepared by immunoSEQ multiplex PCR; TCRdb keeps only in-frame clonotypes and omits some of them. The sample lists 40,000 to 55,000 clones; 89% were seen once. Sequenced input: peripheral blood. Source of these receptors: a human donor in a cohort sampled during active COVID-19. The CDR3 runs from the conserved cysteine through the conserved F or W. D genes are given only for firm matches. Not all rows give a size; the values are once, few, many and, for expanded clones, a class.

>TRBV6-5|TRBJ2-7|TRBD1|-
CASSYGRVRQGYEQYF
TGTGCCAGCAGTTACGGGCGTGTTAGACAGGGCTACGAGCAGTACTTC
>TRBV11-3|TRBJ2-1|-|-
CASSFSIAANEQFF
TGTGCCAGCAGCTTTTCGATAGCGGCCAATGAGCAGTTCTTC
>TRBV4-2|TRBJ2-3|TRBD1|-
CASSHDGGGQGLSDTQYF
TGTGCCAGCAGCCACGACGGAGGGGGACAGGGGTTGTCAGATACGCAGTATTTT
>TRBV5-1|TRBJ2-4|-|once
CASSLGWGNIQYF
TGCGCCAGCAGCTTGGGTTGGGGCAACATTCAGTACTTC
>TRBV7-6|TRBJ2-5|TRBD1|once
CASSPRTGPTSAGETQYF
TGTGCCAGCAGCCCCCGGACAGGGCCAACCTCGGCAGGAGAGACCCAGTACTTC
>TRBV6-5|TRBJ1-1|-|once
CASSSPGDSNTEAFF
TGTGCCAGCAGTTCCCCAGGGGATTCCAACACTGAAGCTTTCTTT
>TRBV7-4|TRBJ1-6|-|-
CASSQAGWGEISYNSPLHF
TGTGCCAGCAGTCAAGCCGGGTGGGGCGAGATCTCCTATAATTCACCCCTCCACTTT
>TRBV24-1|TRBJ1-4|-|-
CATLSREKLFF
TGTGCCACCCTCTCTAGAGAAAAACTGTTTTTT
>TRBV5-1|TRBJ2-1|TRBD1|-
CASSLGGQGFYNEQFF
TGCGCCAGCAGCTTGGGGGGACAGGGGTTTTACAATGAGCAGTTCTTC
>TRBV6-5|TRBJ1-3|TRBD1|-
CASNLAGGTGNTIYF
TGTGCCAGCAACTTGGCAGGGGGTACTGGAAACACCATATATTTT
>TRBV5-1|TRBJ2-5|TRBD1|-
CASSEIRQGRETQYF
TGCGCCAGCTCCGAGATACGACAGGGAAGGGAGACCCAGTACTTC
>TRBV9|TRBJ2-5|-|-
CASSVSLGQETQYF
TGTGCCAGCAGCGTATCGCTCGGCCAAGAGACCCAGTACTTC
>TRBV18|TRBJ2-5|TRBD2|once
CASSLRGAGDRQETQYF
TGTGCCAGCTCACTGAGGGGAGCGGGGGATCGGCAAGAGACCCAGTACTTC
>TRBV19|TRBJ2-3|TRBD1|-
CASTDRDSNTDTQYF
TGTGCCAGTACCGATCGGGACAGCAACACAGATACGCAGTATTTT
>TRBV4-1|TRBJ1-2|-|-
CASSQDHNTNYGYTF
TGCGCCAGCAGCCAAGATCATAACACTAACTATGGCTACACCTTC
>TRBV6-6|TRBJ1-5|-|-
CASTRWGDSNQPQHF
TGTGCCAGCACCCGGTGGGGGGACAGCAATCAGCCCCAGCATTTT
>TRBV4-2|TRBJ2-1|TRBD2|-
CASSQVLAGLTYNEQFF
TGTGCCAGCAGCCAAGTTCTAGCGGGTTTAACATACAATGAGCAGTTCTTC
>TRBV27|TRBJ2-4|-|-
CASRRAGDKNIQYF
TGTGCCAGCAGGAGGGCCGGGGACAAAAACATTCAGTACTTC
>TRBV7-7|TRBJ2-3|-|-
CASSLDRTDTQYF
TGTGCTAGCAGCTTAGATCGGACAGATACGCAGTATTTT
>TRBV29-1|TRBJ2-7|TRBD1|-
CSAGTVYEQYF
TGCAGCGCAGGGACAGTCTACGAGCAGTACTTC
>TRBV28|TRBJ2-7|-|-
CASSLRDFSYEQYF
TGTGCCAGCAGTTTGCGGGACTTCTCCTACGAGCAGTACTTC
>TRBV7-6|TRBJ2-1|TRBD1|-
CASSPMTGALNEQFF
TGTGCCAGCAGCCCAATGACAGGGGCATTGAATGAGCAGTTCTTC